The 7 T cell receptor beta chains presented below share a single source sample, sequenced in a study of blood T cells in healthy people across ages. A J-beta primer mix and a sample-barcoded 5' primer were used in a second PCR of about 6 to 12 cycles. TCRdb reprocessed the 5' RACE reads via MiXCR and lists one record per CDR3 protein. This table has 600,000 to 800,000 distinct CDR3 sequences, under 25% appearing once. Sequenced: blood. These receptors were obtained from a man in his 70s in good health.

This clonotype turned up a few times. The chain has TRBV6-5 and TRBJ1-1, with a possible D match to TRBD1 (5 bases). In germline, CDR1 is MNHEY, CDR2 SVGAGI. Trimming took 6 bases from V and 8 from J, leaving 16 bases between them. There are 13 residues in the CDR3. The CDR3 DNA reads TGTGCCAGCAGCAGACAATCGGGGGGAGAAGCTTTCTTT. Its protein product is CASSRQSGGEAFF.

This clonotype was picked up a small number of times. The CDR3: CSARVDGSGQETQYF. In nucleotides, the CDR3 is TGCAGTGCTAGAGTAGACGGGAGTGGGCAAGAGACCCAGTACTTC. V is TRBV20-1 and J is TRBJ2-5; TRBD2 is a possible D gene (6 bases). Trimming left V 1 base short and J 2 bases short, with 14 bases between. Per the germline V gene, CDR1 is DFQATT and CDR2 is SNEGSKA (reference sequence). This CDR3 is built from 15 residues.

This clonotype was counted only a few times. CDR3 DNA sequence: TGTGCCAGTAGTATTCAGAAGGGTGAGCAGTTCTTC. It is translated as CASSIQKGEQFF. The chain carries TRBV19 and TRBJ2-1; D unresolved. V lost 3 bases, J lost 9 bases, and 9 bases lay in between. The germline V gene has CDR1 LNHDA and CDR2 SQIVND (reference sequence). The CDR3 has 12 amino acids. Together with reference TRBV19 and TRBJ2-1, the CDR3 gives the full variable domain: DGGITQSPKYLFRKEGQNVTLSCEQNLNHDAMYWYRQDPGQGLRLIYYSQIVNDFQKGDIAEGYSVSREKKESFPLTVTSAQKNPTAFYLCASSIQKGEQFFGPGTRLTVL.

The gene calls are TRBV6-6 and TRBJ2-3; the match to TRBD1 covers 7 bases. Germline V gene lookup returns CDR1 MNHNY and CDR2 SVGAGI (reference sequence). V dropped 5 bases and J dropped 9; count of bases not matched to a gene: 5. The CDR3 is made up of 12 amino acids. In DNA, the CDR3 is TGTGCCAGCAGTGGGAAGGGGGCCACGCAGTATTTT. Protein product: CASSGKGATQYF.

The V gene is TRBV6-2 or TRBV6-3, the J gene TRBJ2-5, with 7 bases lining up with TRBD2. This CDR3 is 14 amino acids long. The V gene's germline CDR1 is MNHEY and CDR2 SVGEGT. The trim removed 2 bases at V and 2 bases at J, leaving 2 bases unmatched. The CDR3 region has the DNA TGTGCCAGCAGTTACACCGGGAGGCAAGAGACCCAGTACTTC. Amino acid sequence: CASSYTGRQETQYF.

This clonotype was counted at least ten times. The J gene is TRBJ2-5, the V gene TRBV2; 8 bases are a match to TRBD1. The DNA end is more similar to TRBJ2-1, so the J call may be wrong. There are 13 residues in the CDR3. The germline V gene has CDR1 SNHLY and CDR2 FYNNEI. This CDR3 reads CASSVTGDNEQFF. CDR3 DNA: TGTGCCAGCAGTGTGACAGGGGATAATGAGCAGTTCTTC.

The chain links TRBV24-1 to TRBJ2-3; a weak D match, TRBD2 (6 bases). The CDR3 has 18 residues. Trimming took 0 bases from V and 0 from J, leaving 15 bases between them. Germline V gives CDR1 KGHDR, CDR2 SFDVKD. The CDR3 sequence is CATSDLQTAGSSTDTQYF. The CDR3 coding sequence is TGTGCCACCAGTGATTTGCAAACGGCGGGGAGTAGCACAGATACGCAGTATTTT.